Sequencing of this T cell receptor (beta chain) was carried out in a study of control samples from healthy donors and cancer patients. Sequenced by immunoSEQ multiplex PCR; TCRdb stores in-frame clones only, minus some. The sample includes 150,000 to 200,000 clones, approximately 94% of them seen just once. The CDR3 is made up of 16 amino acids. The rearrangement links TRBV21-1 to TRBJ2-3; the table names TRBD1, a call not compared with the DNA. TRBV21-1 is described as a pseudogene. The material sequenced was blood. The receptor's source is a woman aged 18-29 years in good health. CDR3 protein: CASSKNGTDNTDTQYF. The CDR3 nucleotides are TGTGCCAGCAGCAAAAACGGGACAGATAACACAGATACGCAGTATTTT.